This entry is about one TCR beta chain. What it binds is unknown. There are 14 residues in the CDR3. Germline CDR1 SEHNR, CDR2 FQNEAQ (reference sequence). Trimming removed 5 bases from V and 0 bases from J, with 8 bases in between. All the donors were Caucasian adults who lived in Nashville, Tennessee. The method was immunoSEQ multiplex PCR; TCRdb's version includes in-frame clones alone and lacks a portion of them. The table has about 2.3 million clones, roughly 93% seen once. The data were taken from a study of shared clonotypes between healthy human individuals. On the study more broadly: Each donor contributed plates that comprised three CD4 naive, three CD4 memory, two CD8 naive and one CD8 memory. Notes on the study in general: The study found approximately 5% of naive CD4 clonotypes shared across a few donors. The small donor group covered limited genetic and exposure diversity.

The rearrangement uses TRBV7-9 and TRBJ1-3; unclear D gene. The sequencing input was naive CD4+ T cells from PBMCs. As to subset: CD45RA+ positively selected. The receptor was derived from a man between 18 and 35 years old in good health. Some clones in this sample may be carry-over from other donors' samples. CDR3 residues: CASSPAYSGNTIYF. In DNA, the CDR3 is TGTGCCAGCAGCCCCGCTTACTCTGGAAACACCATATATTTT.